The 20 T cell receptor beta chains presented below share a single source sample, sequenced in a study of cytotoxic CD8 clonotypes in ibrutinib-treated CLL. Assay: immunoSEQ multiplex PCR; the TCRdb copy retains only in-frame clones and omits some. This table has some 200,000 clones, more than 70% appearing once. The source was PBMCs, collected after 12 months of ibrutinib treatment. These receptors originate from a human donor with chronic lymphocytic leukemia.

The chain has TRBV29-1 and TRBJ1-2, with D tentatively TRBD1 (6 bases). The V and J ends lost 4 bases and 4 bases respectively, with 7 bases between them. The CDR3 sequence is 11 residues long. Germline V gene lookup returns CDR1 SQVTM and CDR2 ANQGSEA. CDR3 sequence (DNA): TGCAGCGTTGCGGACAGCTATGGCTACACCTTC. Its protein is CSVADSYGYTF.

The chain recombines TRBV5-1 with TRBJ2-1; a weak D match, TRBD1 (5 bases). With 4 bases removed from V and 8 bases from J, the gap between germline ends came to 16 bases. CDR1 and CDR2 from the germline V gene are SGHRS and YFSETQ. The CDR3 extends over 14 amino acids. CDR3 in DNA: TGCGCCAGCAGCCTGACCCAGGGCTCCCATGAGCAGTTCTTC. This sequence encodes CASSLTQGSHEQFF.

This clone was detected a few times. The chain links TRBV18 to TRBJ1-2, with TRBD1 matching 8 bases. Per germline, CDR1 KGHSH and CDR2 LQKENI. Unmatched junction bases numbered 3, after V lost 3 bases and J lost 3 bases. The CDR3 sequence is 14 residues long. The CDR3 here is CASSPMDRDYGYTF. The CDR3 region has the DNA TGTGCCAGCTCACCGATGGACAGGGACTATGGCTACACCTTC. Full variable domain (outside the CDR3, taken from reference TRBV18 and TRBJ1-2): NAGVMQNPRHLVRRRGQEARLRCSPMKGHSHVYWYRQLPEEGLKFMVYLQKENIIDESGMPKERFSAEFPKEGPSILRIQQVVRGDSAAYFCASSPMDRDYGYTFGSGTRLTVV.

Only a few counts were recorded for this clone. Here the CDR3 reads CASSLEPGPPYEQYF. The CDR3 DNA sequence: TGTGCCAGCAGCTTAGAACCGGGGCCCCCCTACGAGCAGTACTTC. The V call is TRBV7-3, the J call TRBJ2-7; D possibly matches TRBD1 or TRBD2 (5 bases each). The CDR3 has 15 residues. Germline loops: CDR1 SGHTA, CDR2 FQGTGA. V gave up 2 bases and J gave up 2 bases, with 13 bases separating them.

The chain links TRBV7-9 to TRBJ2-5; TRBD2 matches 8 bases. The CDR3 is 16 residues long. V trimming: 0 bases; J trimming: 2 bases; junction bases outside the gene matches: 5. Germline V gene data show CDR1 as SEHNR and CDR2 as FQNEAQ (reference sequence). CDR3 amino acids: CASSLAGGRIQETQYF. Written as DNA, the CDR3 is TGTGCCAGCAGCTTAGCTGGCGGGAGGATACAAGAGACCCAGTACTTC.

The chain links TRBV6-5 to TRBJ1-2; 7 nucleotides match TRBD1. The CDR3 has 15 amino acids. V gave up 7 bases and J gave up 8 bases; unmatched junction bases: 16. Germline lookup yields CDR1 MNHEY and CDR2 SVGAGI. In DNA form, the CDR3 reads TGTGCCAGCAAGACAGCAGGGGGTAGTCGTCAGGGCTACACCTTC. Translated: CASKTAGGSRQGYTF.

The J gene is TRBJ2-1, the V gene TRBV23-1; 9 nucleotides align to TRBD2. Being an ORF, TRBV23-1 has a function that is uncertain. The length of the CDR3 is 16 residues. V gave up 6 bases and J gave up 5 bases; unmatched junction bases: 11. CDR3 loop: CASSQTLAGQNNEQFF. Here the CDR3 DNA reads TGCGCCAGCAGCCAGACACTAGCGGGCCAAAACAATGAGCAGTTCTTC.

This clone appeared a few times. J is TRBJ2-2 and V is TRBV4-2, with D hard to call. V lost 0 bases to trimming and J lost 4 bases, with 12 bases between them. The CDR3 length is 16 residues. Germline assignment: CDR1 LGHNA and CDR2 YNFKEQ. The DNA of the CDR3 is TGTGCCAGCAGCCAAGACAACATTATCGGCACCGGGGAGCTGTTTTTT. Its protein is CASSQDNIIGTGELFF.

The gene calls are TRBV15 and TRBJ1-2; 8 nucleotides match TRBD1. The CDR3 runs 14 residues. V was pared by 5 bases and J by 3 bases, with 5 bases of the junction left unmatched. Germline V gene sequence: CDR1 LNHNV, CDR2 YYDKDF (reference sequence). The CDR3 reads CATSPGQADYGYTF. The CDR3 DNA sequence: TGTGCCACCAGCCCGGGACAGGCGGACTATGGCTACACCTTC.

The chain combines TRBV5-1 with TRBJ2-5; D is unclear. Trimming cost V 5 bases and J 7 bases, with 12 bases left between them. The germline CDR1 and CDR2 sequences are SGHRS and YFSETQ. There are 12 residues in the CDR3. CDR3 residues: CASRTGYGTQYF. The CDR3 nucleotides read TGCGCCAGCAGGACTGGTTATGGGACCCAGTACTTC.

A single count supports this clone. The V call is TRBV5-1, the J call TRBJ2-5; 13 bases agree with TRBD2. Germline trimming cut 0 bases from V and 7 bases from J; bases unmatched to any gene: 0. The CDR3 has 14 residues. The germline gives CDR1 SGHRS, CDR2 YFSETQ. CDR3 region: CASSLGLAGGTQYF. The CDR3 nucleotides read TGCGCCAGCAGCTTGGGACTAGCGGGAGGGACCCAGTACTTC.

The chain joins TRBV2 to TRBJ1-1; D is undetermined. Per germline, CDR1 SNHLY and CDR2 FYNNEI. V was trimmed by 4 bases and J by 11 bases, leaving 14 bases between them. The CDR3 length is 12 residues. The CDR3 reads CASSGSRVQAFF. CDR3 coding DNA: TGTGCCAGCAGTGGATCCCGGGTGCAGGCTTTCTTT.

The gene calls are TRBV6-5 and TRBJ1-2; 7 bases agree with TRBD1. The CDR3 has 12 residues. Germline V gives CDR1 MNHEY, CDR2 SVGAGI. V was clipped by 6 bases and J by 10 bases; unmatched bases: 8. CDR3 sequence: CASSPTGSIYTF. The DNA of the CDR3 is TGTGCCAGCAGCCCGACAGGGAGTATCTACACCTTC.

With regard to this clone: A much larger clone differs by one base, so this may be a read error. This chain uses TRBV7-9 with TRBJ1-5; D is unresolved. V was cut by 0 bases and J by 0 bases, with 6 bases left in between. This CDR3 region has 15 residues. Germline lookup yields CDR1 SEHNR and CDR2 FQNEAQ (reference sequence). In DNA form, the CDR3 reads TGTGCCAGCAGCTTAGCGGGGAATAGCAATCAGCCCCAGCATTTT. Translating gives CASSLAGNSNQPQHF. Drawing the rest from reference TRBV7-9 and TRBJ1-5, the complete variable domain is DTGVSQNPRHKITKRGQNVTFRCDPISEHNRLYWYRQTLGQGPEFLTYFQNEAQLEKSRLLSDRFSAERPKGSFSTLEIQRTEQGDSAMYLCASSLAGNSNQPQHFGDGTRLSIL.

The chain combines TRBV5-4 with TRBJ2-3; 10 bases fit TRBD2. J was trimmed by 0 bases and V by 4 bases; bases with no gene match: 14. Germline V lookup: CDR1 SGHNT, CDR2 YYREEE (reference sequence). This CDR3 is built from 19 residues. CDR3 DNA sequence: TGTGCCAGCAGCCCCGACGTCGGGACTAGCGATTCTAGCACAGATACGCAGTATTTT. Translating it yields CASSPDVGTSDSSTDTQYF.

This clone has just one count. The chain has TRBV9 and TRBJ2-1; 7 bases map to TRBD2. The germline V gene has CDR1 SGDLS and CDR2 YYNGEE. This CDR3 has 15 residues. V lost 1 base, J lost 3 bases, and 4 bases stayed unmatched. CDR3 DNA: TGTGCCAGCAGCGTAACCCTAGCGGACTACAATGAGCAGTTCTTC. Translation: CASSVTLADYNEQFF. The complete variable domain, with remaining parts taken from reference TRBV9 and TRBJ2-1, reads DSGVTQTPKHLITATGQRVTLRCSPRSGDLSVYWYQQSLDQGLQFLIQYYNGEERAKGNILERFSAQQFPDLHSELNLSSLELGDSALYFCASSVTLADYNEQFFGPGTRLTVL.

The rearrangement uses TRBV29-1 and TRBJ2-7, with D unclear. Germline CDR1 reads SQVTM; CDR2 reads ANQGSEA. V dropped 0 bases and J dropped 1 base, with 4 bases sitting between them. There are 12 residues in the CDR3. The CDR3 protein is CSVEDTSYEQYF. Written as DNA, the CDR3 is TGCAGCGTTGAAGACACATCCTACGAGCAGTACTTC.

This sequence joins TRBV6-6 and TRBJ2-7; D perhaps matches TRBD2 (5 bases). Germline V gene data show CDR1 as MNHNY and CDR2 as SVGAGI (reference sequence). The CDR3 is 14 amino acids. V lost 5 bases to trimming and J lost 0 bases, with 11 bases between them. The CDR3 sequence: CASSLGRGSYEQYF. The CDR3 DNA reads TGTGCCAGCAGTCTGGGTCGGGGCTCCTACGAGCAGTACTTC.

The chain links TRBV7-8 to TRBJ2-7; no clear D gene. The CDR3 spans 15 residues. The germline V and J ends were trimmed by 2 bases and 0 bases, with 11 bases remaining between them. The germline CDR1 and CDR2 sequences are SGHVS and FQNEAQ. The CDR3 sequence: CASSLRTDNSYEQYF. The CDR3 DNA reads as TGTGCCAGCAGCTTAAGGACCGACAACTCCTACGAGCAGTACTTC.

CDR3 amino acids: CASSFGGVVGNQPQHF. The CDR3 DNA is TGTGCCAGCAGCTTCGGAGGGGTGGTCGGCAATCAGCCCCAGCATTTT. The chain uses TRBV5-4 and TRBJ1-5, with a possible D match to TRBD1 (5 bases). CDR1 is SGHNT, CDR2 YYREEE, per germline (reference sequence). V was pared by 2 bases and J by 2 bases, with 14 bases between. This CDR3 is built from 16 residues.